This TCR beta chain was captured by sequencing in a study of blood T cells in healthy people across ages. General study points: Higher diversity, along with more naive CD4+ cells, distinguished long-lived donors from aged donors.

Per germline, CDR1 KGHDR and CDR2 SFDVKD. The CDR3 spans 12 residues. With a J-beta primer mix and a sample-barcoded 5' primer, a second PCR ran about 6 to 11 cycles. In TCRdb, the 5' RACE reads were re-called with MiXCR into one record per CDR3 protein. The sample shows more than 900,000 distinct CDR3 sequences, around 27% of them seen only once. About this clonotype: Its target is not known.

The data were also submitted as part of a second study, on T cells of mothers and their children.

The chain couples TRBV24-1 to TRBJ2-1; D remains ambiguous. Matching the DNA end better, TRBJ2-5 makes the J call doubtful. The sequenced sample consisted of blood. The TCR sequence derives from a girl aged 2 to 10 in good health. The CDR3 bases are TGTGCCACCAGTGGTGCTGGGGAGACCCAGTACTTC. It codes for CATSGAGETQYF.